This T cell receptor (beta chain) was sequenced during a study of blood T cell repertoires in COVID-19. As for the study in general: Sources were T cells, B-cell-depleted T cells, or PBMCs; the material itself was cDNA or gDNA.

Produced via immunoSEQ multiplex PCR; TCRdb's table is partial and in-frame only. This sample has about 31,000 clones, with roughly nine tenths found just once. V gave up 3 bases and J gave up 12 bases; unmatched junction bases: 11. This CDR3 spans 13 amino acids. Germline V CDR1 and CDR2: SGDLS, YYNGEE. The gene calls are TRBV9 and TRBJ2-7; 8 bases fit TRBD2. The receptor was derived from a man aged 55 to 70 with acute or convalescent COVID-19. The sequencing input was peripheral blood. The CDR3 nucleotides read TGTGCCAGCAGCGGCGGGGGGACGGGCCATCTGTACTTC. This gives the protein CASSGGGTGHLYF.